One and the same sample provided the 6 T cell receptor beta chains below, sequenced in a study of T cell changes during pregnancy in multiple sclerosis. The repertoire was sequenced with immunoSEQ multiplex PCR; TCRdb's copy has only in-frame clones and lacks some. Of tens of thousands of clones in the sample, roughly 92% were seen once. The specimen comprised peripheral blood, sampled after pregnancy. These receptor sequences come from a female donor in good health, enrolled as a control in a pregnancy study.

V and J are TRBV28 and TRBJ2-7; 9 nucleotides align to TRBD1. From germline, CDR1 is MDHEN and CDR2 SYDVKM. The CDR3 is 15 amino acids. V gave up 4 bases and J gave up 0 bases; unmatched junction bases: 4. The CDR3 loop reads CASSSPGQGSYEQYF. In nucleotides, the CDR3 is TGTGCCAGCAGTTCACCGGGACAGGGCTCCTACGAGCAGTACTTC.

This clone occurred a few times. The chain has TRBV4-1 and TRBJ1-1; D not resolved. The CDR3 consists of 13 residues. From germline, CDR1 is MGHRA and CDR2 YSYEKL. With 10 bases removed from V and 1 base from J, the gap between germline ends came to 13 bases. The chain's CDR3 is CATRKIENTEAFF. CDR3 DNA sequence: TGCGCCACCAGGAAGATAGAGAACACTGAAGCTTTCTTT.

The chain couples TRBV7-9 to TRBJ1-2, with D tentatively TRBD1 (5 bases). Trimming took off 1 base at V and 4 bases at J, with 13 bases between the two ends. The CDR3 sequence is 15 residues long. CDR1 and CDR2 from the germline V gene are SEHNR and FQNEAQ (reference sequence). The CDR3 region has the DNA TGTGCCAGCAGCTTAGGATTCCAGGGCGCCTATGGCTACACCTTC. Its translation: CASSLGFQGAYGYTF.

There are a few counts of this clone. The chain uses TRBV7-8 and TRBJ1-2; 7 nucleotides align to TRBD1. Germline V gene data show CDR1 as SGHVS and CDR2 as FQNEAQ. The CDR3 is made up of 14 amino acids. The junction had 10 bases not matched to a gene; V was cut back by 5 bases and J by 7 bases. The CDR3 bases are TGTGCCAGCAGCCACAGGACAGGTTTGAGTGGCTACACCTTC. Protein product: CASSHRTGLSGYTF. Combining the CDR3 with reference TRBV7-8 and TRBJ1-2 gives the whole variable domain GAGVSQSPRYKVAKRGQDVALRCDPISGHVSLFWYQQALGQGPEFLTYFQNEAQLDKSGLPSDRFFAERPEGSVSTLKIQRTQQEDSAVYLCASSHRTGLSGYTFGSGTRLTVV.

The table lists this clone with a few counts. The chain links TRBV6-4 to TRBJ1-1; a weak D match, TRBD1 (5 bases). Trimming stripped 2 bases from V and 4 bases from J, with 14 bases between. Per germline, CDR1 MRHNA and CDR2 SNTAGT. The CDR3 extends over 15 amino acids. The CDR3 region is CASSDGEGVGTEAFF. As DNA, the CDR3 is TGTGCCAGCAGTGACGGAGAAGGGGTGGGCACTGAAGCTTTCTTT.

The chain's CDR3 is CASSQRGDMNTEAFF. The CDR3 coding sequence is TGCGCCAGCAGCCAACGGGGGGACATGAACACTGAAGCTTTCTTT. The chain has TRBV4-1 and TRBJ1-1, with D tentatively TRBD1 (6 bases). Germline V lookup: CDR1 MGHRA, CDR2 YSYEKL. The CDR3 totals 15 residues. V lost 2 bases and J lost 0, with 10 bases in between.